These 15 T cell receptor beta chains share one sample of origin, sequenced in a study of shared clonotypes between healthy human individuals. Assay used: immunoSEQ multiplex PCR; TCRdb lists only in-frame clones, some missing. The sample yields around 1.9 million clones, 90% to 95% seen once. Selected positively for CCR7 and CD45RO-negative, naive CD8 cells excluded terminally differentiated effector memory CD45RA+ cells. Sequencing used naive CD8+ T cells from PBMCs. The origin of the receptors is a man between 18 and 29 years old in good health. Some clones in this sample may be carry-over from other donors' samples.

The V call is TRBV7-9, the J call TRBJ2-1, with 8 bases identical to TRBD1. This CDR3 is 16 amino acids long. The V gene's germline CDR1 is SEHNR and CDR2 FQNEAQ (reference sequence). The V and J ends lost 1 base and 6 bases, in that order; junction bases with no gene match: 8. CDR3 sequence: CASSLGPDRVSNEQFF. CDR3 sequence (DNA): TGTGCCAGCAGCTTAGGTCCGGACAGGGTCTCCAATGAGCAGTTCTTC.

The V and J genes are TRBV27 and TRBJ1-5; D is perhaps TRBD1 (5 bases). The CDR3 length is 14 residues. The germline CDR1 and CDR2 sequences are MNHEY and SMNVEV (reference sequence). Trimming removed 2 bases at V and 5 bases at J, with 10 bases between. CDR3 bases: TGTGCCAGCAGTTTAACAGGTTACCATCAGCCCCAGCATTTT. As protein: CASSLTGYHQPQHF.

CDR3 nucleotide sequence: TGTGCCAGCAGCCTCTCGCCCATGGGAGAAAAACTGTTTTTT. Translation gives CASSLSPMGEKLFF. The chain has TRBV9 and TRBJ1-4; no reliable D call. Trimming stripped 4 bases from V and 8 bases from J, with 15 bases between. CDR3 length equals 14 residues. Germline CDR1 SGDLS, CDR2 YYNGEE.

The CDR3 loop is CASSGDLQETQYF. As DNA, the CDR3 is TGTGCCAGCAGCGGGGACTTACAAGAGACCCAGTACTTC. J is TRBJ2-5 and V is TRBV13, with a tentative D call TRBD2 (6 bases). This CDR3 is 13 amino acids long. Germline loops: CDR1 PRHDT, CDR2 FYEKMQ (reference sequence). Trimming pared 5 bases from V and 2 bases from J, leaving 9 bases between. Combining the CDR3 with reference TRBV13 and TRBJ2-5 gives the whole variable domain AAGVIQSPRHLIKEKRETATLKCYPIPRHDTVYWYQQGPGQDPQFLISFYEKMQSDKGSIPDRFSAQQFSDYHSELNMSSLELGDSALYFCASSGDLQETQYFGPGTRLLVL.

The chain joins TRBV30 to TRBJ1-2, with D perhaps TRBD1 (5 bases). Germline loops: CDR1 GTSNPN, CDR2 SVGIG (reference sequence). The CDR3 is made up of 12 amino acids. Trimming took off 5 bases at V and 4 bases at J, with 11 bases between the two ends. CDR3 coding DNA: TGTGCCTGGTCTCCAGGGAGCTATGGCTACACCTTC. It translates to CAWSPGSYGYTF.

The chain combines TRBV7-9 with TRBJ2-2; D ambiguous. CDR1 and CDR2 from the germline V gene are SEHNR and FQNEAQ (reference sequence). This CDR3 is built from 18 residues. V was pared by 4 bases and J by 3 bases, with 21 bases between. CDR3 in amino acids: CASSSTHDGPPDTGELFF. The DNA for the CDR3 is TGTGCCAGCAGCTCTACCCACGACGGACCGCCGGACACCGGGGAGCTGTTTTTT.

A word on this clone: Other DNA sequences in this sample translate to the same CDR3. CDR3 coding DNA: TGTGCCAGCAGCCCCCCCACAGATACGCAGTATTTT. It encodes CASSPPTDTQYF. The rearrangement uses TRBV11-2 and TRBJ2-3; no firm D call. The CDR3 runs to 12 residues. The ends were cut back, 5 bases at V and 2 bases at J, with 5 bases in the middle. The germline V gene encodes CDR1 SGHAT and CDR2 FQNNGV.

This chain uses TRBV27 with TRBJ2-7; 10 bases are a match to TRBD2. Germline CDR1 and CDR2: MNHEY and SMNVEV (reference sequence). The CDR3 is 16 residues long. With V trimmed by 5 bases and J by 3 bases, 10 bases remained unmatched. The CDR3 region is CASSPTGTSAHYEQYF. CDR3 nucleotide sequence: TGTGCCAGCAGTCCCACCGGGACTAGCGCCCACTACGAGCAGTACTTC.

The J gene is TRBJ2-7, the V gene TRBV18, with a possible D match to TRBD1 (6 bases). The CDR3 sequence is 13 residues long. Trimming cost V 6 bases and J 4 bases, with 13 bases left between them. Germline CDR1 is KGHSH and CDR2 is LQKENI. The CDR3 DNA reads as TGTGCCAGCTCCCACGGGACATCGTACGAGCAGTACTTC. Protein: CASSHGTSYEQYF.

V and J are TRBV9 and TRBJ2-1, with 7 bases identical to TRBD1. Germline CDR1 and CDR2: SGDLS and YYNGEE. Trimming removed 4 bases from V and 11 bases from J; junction bases left unmatched: 9. This CDR3 is 13 amino acids long. Here the CDR3 reads CASSPVHRGQQFF. Written as DNA, the CDR3 is TGTGCCAGCAGCCCCGTACACAGGGGTCAGCAGTTCTTC.

The rearrangement links TRBV28 to TRBJ2-6; 8 bases match TRBD1. The ends lost 2 bases at V and 0 bases at J; junction bases unmatched: 3. This CDR3 region has 17 residues. Germline V lookup: CDR1 MDHEN, CDR2 SYDVKM. CDR3 sequence (DNA): TGTGCCAGCAGTTTAAGGGACAGGTACTCTGGGGCCAACGTCCTGACTTTC. Protein: CASSLRDRYSGANVLTF.

The genes are TRBV4-1 and TRBJ2-1; tentative D call: TRBD1 (6 bases). The V and J ends lost 8 bases and 1 base respectively, with 15 bases between them. Germline CDR1 is MGHRA and CDR2 is YSYEKL. The CDR3 covers 15 residues. For the CDR3, the DNA is TGCGCCAGCCAAACAGGGATGAGTTCCTACAATGAGCAGTTCTTC. The encoded protein is CASQTGMSSYNEQFF.

This clone was found a few times. The chain carries TRBV27 and TRBJ2-7, with 12 bases aligning to TRBD2. There are 15 residues in the CDR3. Per the germline V gene, CDR1 is MNHEY and CDR2 is SMNVEV (reference sequence). Unmatched junction bases numbered 6, after V lost 6 bases and J lost 3 bases. CDR3 nucleotide sequence: TGTGCCAGCAGACCTCGACTAGCGGGAGTCTACGAGCAGTACTTC. Residues: CASRPRLAGVYEQYF.

The chain joins TRBV13 to TRBJ2-1; D might be TRBD2 (6 bases). V was pared by 5 bases and J by 5 bases, with 13 bases between. The CDR3 length is 14 residues. Germline CDR1 is PRHDT and CDR2 is FYEKMQ (reference sequence). CDR3 residues: CASSEGGWNNEQFF. DNA for the CDR3: TGTGCCAGCAGCGAAGGAGGGTGGAACAATGAGCAGTTCTTC.

This clone has a single count. This chain links TRBV30 with TRBJ2-1; D is ambiguous. The germline CDR1 and CDR2 sequences are GTSNPN and SVGIG (reference sequence). V was shortened by 2 bases and J by 10 bases, with 6 bases between the two germline ends. CDR3 length: 10 amino acids. In nucleotides, the CDR3 is TGTGCCTGGAGTATAACGGAGCAGTTCTTC. It is translated as CAWSITEQFF.